This T cell receptor beta chain was obtained from a study of Ad26.COV2.S vaccination and SARS-CoV-2 variants. TCRdb's copy holds only in-frame clones and misses some; the assay was immunoSEQ multiplex PCR. The sample contains a few hundred thousand clones, less than 95% of which appear only once. The treatment here: about 20 received Ad26.COV2.S at low or high dose, single or two shots; about five received placebo; per-sample allocation not given. Day 63 after the first vaccine or placebo injection was the time point for sampling. The V and J ends lost 5 bases and 7 bases, in that order; junction bases with no gene match: 7. The CDR3 length is 15 residues. Germline CDR1 is MNHEY and CDR2 is SMNVEV (reference sequence).

Here the sequenced sample was peripheral blood, taken in a trial of Ad26.COV2.S vaccine versus placebo. The chain couples TRBV27 to TRBJ2-1, with 11 bases matching TRBD2. This receptor was identified in a person aged 18 to 59 who received the Ad26.COV2.S COVID-19 vaccine or a placebo. CDR3 loop: CASSRTSGRVNEQFF. In DNA form, the CDR3 reads TGTGCCAGCAGTCGGACTAGCGGGCGAGTGAATGAGCAGTTCTTC.